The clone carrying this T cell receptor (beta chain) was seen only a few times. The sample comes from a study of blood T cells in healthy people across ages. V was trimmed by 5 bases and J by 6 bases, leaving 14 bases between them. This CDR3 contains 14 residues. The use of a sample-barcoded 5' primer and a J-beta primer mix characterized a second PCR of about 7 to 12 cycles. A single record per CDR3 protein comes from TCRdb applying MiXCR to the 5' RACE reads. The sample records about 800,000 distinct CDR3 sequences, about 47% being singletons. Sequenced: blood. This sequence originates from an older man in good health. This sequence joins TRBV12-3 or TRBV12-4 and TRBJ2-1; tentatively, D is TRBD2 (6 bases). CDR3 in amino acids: CASSPGGASNEQFF. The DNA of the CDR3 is TGTGCCAGCAGTCCAGGCGGGGCCTCCAATGAGCAGTTCTTC.